This TCR beta chain originates from a study of T cell repertoires in ileal Crohn's disease. Noted time point: proximal margin of the surgical specimen (macroscopically non-inflamed). The ends were cut back, 0 bases at V and 5 bases at J, with 8 bases in the middle. The CDR3 spans 13 residues. Germline V CDR1 and CDR2: SGDLS, YYNGEE. Some clones are missing from TCRdb's copy, which holds only in-frame ones; the method was immunoSEQ multiplex PCR. The data show 4,000 to 6,000 clones, with about nine tenths seen just once and 4% to 4.5% held by the top ten. This rearrangement joins TRBV9 to TRBJ2-5; weak D call: TRBD1 (5 bases). The source material was ileal tissue. This TCR came from an adult with Crohn's disease. CDR3 residues: CASSVEGIETQYF. Here the CDR3 DNA reads TGTGCCAGCAGCGTAGAGGGGATTGAGACCCAGTACTTC.